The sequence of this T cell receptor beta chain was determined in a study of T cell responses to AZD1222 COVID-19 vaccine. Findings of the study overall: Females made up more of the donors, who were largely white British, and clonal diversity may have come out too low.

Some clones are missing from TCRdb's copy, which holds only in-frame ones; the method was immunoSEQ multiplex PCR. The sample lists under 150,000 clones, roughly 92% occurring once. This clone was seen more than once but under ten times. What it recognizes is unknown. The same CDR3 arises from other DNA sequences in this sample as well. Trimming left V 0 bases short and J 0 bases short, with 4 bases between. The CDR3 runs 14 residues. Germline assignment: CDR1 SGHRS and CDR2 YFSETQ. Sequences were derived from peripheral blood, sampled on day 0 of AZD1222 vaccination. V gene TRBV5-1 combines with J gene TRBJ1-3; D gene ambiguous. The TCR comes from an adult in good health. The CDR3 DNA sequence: TGCGCCAGCAGCTTGGCGAGCTCTGGAAACACCATATATTTT. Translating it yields CASSLASSGNTIYF.